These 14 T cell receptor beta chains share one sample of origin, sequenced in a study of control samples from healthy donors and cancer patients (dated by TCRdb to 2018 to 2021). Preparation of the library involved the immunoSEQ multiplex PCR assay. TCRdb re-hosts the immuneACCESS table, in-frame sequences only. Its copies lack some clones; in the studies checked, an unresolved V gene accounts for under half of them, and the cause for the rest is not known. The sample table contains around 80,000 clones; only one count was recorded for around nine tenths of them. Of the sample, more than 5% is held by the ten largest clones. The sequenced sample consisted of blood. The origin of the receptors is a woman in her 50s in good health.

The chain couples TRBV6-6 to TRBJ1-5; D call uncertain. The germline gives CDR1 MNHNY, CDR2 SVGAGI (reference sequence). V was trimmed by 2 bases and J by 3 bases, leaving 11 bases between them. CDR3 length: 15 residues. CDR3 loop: CASSYPPKVNQPQHF. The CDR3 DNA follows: TGTGCCAGCAGTTACCCTCCCAAGGTCAATCAGCCCCAGCATTTT.

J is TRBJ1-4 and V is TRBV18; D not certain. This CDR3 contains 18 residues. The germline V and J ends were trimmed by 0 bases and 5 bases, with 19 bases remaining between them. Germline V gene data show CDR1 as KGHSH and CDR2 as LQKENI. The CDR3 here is CASSPPLVRGESNEKLFF. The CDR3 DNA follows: TGTGCCAGCTCACCACCCCTCGTCCGGGGAGAGTCGAATGAAAAACTGTTTTTT.

This chain's CDR3 is CASSFATTGELFF. CDR3 DNA sequence: TGTGCCAGCAGCTTCGCAACCACCGGGGAGCTGTTTTTT. The chain has TRBV7-2 and TRBJ2-2; D remains ambiguous. V was cut by 3 bases and J by 4 bases, with 6 bases left in between. This CDR3 has 13 amino acids. Germline V gives CDR1 SGHTA, CDR2 FQGNSA.

In nucleotides, the CDR3 is TGTGCCAGCAGTTACGAGCGGCCTCCGCCCCAGCATTTT. It translates to CASSYERPPPQHF. The rearrangement joins TRBV6-5 to TRBJ1-5; D uncertain. CDR1 is MNHEY, CDR2 SVGAGI, per germline. This CDR3 contains 13 residues. Between the trimmed V and J ends, which lost 2 bases and 9 bases, there was a span of 11 bases.

The CDR3 nucleotides are TGTGCCAGCAGCCCACCGGGACAGGATAATGAAAAACTGTTTTTT. The encoded protein is CASSPPGQDNEKLFF. The V call is TRBV7-9, the J call TRBJ1-4, with 8 bases matching TRBD1. The CDR3 loop spans 15 amino acids. Per germline, CDR1 SEHNR and CDR2 FQNEAQ (reference sequence). Trimming took 5 bases from V and 4 from J; bases not matched to a gene: 6.

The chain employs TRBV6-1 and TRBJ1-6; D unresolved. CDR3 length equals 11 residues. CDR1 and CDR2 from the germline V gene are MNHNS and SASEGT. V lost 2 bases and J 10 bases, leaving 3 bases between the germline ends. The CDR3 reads CASSERSPLHF. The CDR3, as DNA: TGTGCCAGCAGTGAAAGGTCACCCCTCCACTTT.

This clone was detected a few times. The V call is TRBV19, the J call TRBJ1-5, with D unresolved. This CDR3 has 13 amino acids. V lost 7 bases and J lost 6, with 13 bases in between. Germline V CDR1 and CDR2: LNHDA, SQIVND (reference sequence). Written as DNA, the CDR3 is TGTGCCAGTAACGATCTATCGGTTCAGCCCCAGCATTTT. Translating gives CASNDLSVQPQHF.

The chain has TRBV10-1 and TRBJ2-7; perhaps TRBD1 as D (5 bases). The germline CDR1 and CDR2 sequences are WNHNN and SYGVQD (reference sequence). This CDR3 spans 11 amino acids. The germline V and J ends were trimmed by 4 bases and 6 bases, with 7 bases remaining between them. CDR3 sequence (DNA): TGCGCCAGCAGTGCAGGGTCCGAGCAGTACTTC. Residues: CASSAGSEQYF.

This chain's CDR3 is CASSSGTSFRVRTEAFF. CDR3 DNA: TGTGCCAGCAGCTCCGGCACCAGCTTTCGGGTTCGCACTGAAGCTTTCTTT. V is TRBV7-9 and J is TRBJ1-1; no firm D call. Trimming pared 4 bases from V and 4 bases from J, leaving 22 bases between. The CDR3 is 17 residues long. Per the germline V gene, CDR1 is SEHNR and CDR2 is FQNEAQ (reference sequence).

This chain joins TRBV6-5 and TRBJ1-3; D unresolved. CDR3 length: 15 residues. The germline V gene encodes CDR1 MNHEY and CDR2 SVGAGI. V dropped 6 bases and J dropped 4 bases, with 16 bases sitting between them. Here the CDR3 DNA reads TGTGCCAGCAGCTCGACAACGTCGTCAGGAAACACCATATATTTT. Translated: CASSSTTSSGNTIYF.

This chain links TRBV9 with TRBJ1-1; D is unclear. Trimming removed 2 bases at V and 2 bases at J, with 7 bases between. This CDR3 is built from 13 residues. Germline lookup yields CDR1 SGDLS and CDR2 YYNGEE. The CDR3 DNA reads TGTGCCAGCAGCGTTCATCCTAACACTGAAGCTTTCTTT. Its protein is CASSVHPNTEAFF.

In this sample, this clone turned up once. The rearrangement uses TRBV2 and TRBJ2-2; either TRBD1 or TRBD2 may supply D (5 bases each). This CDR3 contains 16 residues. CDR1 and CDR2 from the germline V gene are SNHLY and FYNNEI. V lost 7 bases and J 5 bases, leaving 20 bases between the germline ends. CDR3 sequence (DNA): TGTGCCAGCACCTATCCCGGGGCAGGCGGAACCGGGGAGCTGTTTTTT. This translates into CASTYPGAGGTGELFF.

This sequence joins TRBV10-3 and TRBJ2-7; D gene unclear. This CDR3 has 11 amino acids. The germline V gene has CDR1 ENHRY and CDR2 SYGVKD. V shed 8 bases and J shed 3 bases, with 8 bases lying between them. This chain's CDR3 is CAIGQNYEQYF. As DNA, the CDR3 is TGTGCCATCGGGCAGAACTACGAGCAGTACTTC.

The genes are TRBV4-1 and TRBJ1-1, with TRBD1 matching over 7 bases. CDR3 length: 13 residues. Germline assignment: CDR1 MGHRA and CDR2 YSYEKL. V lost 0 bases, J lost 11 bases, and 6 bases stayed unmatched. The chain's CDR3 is CASSQDRGGAAFF. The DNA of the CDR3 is TGCGCCAGCAGCCAAGACCGAGGGGGCGCGGCTTTCTTT.